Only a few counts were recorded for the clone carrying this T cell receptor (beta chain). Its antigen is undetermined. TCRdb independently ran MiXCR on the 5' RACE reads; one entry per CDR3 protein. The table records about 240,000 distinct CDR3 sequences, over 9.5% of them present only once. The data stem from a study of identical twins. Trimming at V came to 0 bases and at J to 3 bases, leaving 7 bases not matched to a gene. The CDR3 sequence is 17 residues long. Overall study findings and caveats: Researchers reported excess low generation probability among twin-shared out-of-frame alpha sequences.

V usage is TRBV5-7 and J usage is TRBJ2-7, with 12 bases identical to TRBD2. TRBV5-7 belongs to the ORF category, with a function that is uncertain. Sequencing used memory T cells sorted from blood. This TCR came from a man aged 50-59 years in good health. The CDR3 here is CASSLVGLAGGDYEQYF. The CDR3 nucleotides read TGTGCCAGCAGCTTGGTCGGTCTAGCGGGAGGGGACTACGAGCAGTACTTC.